The table lists the clone carrying this TCR beta chain with many counts. Trimming left V 0 bases short and J 7 bases short, with 13 bases between. Germline V lookup: CDR1 DFQATT, CDR2 SNEGSKA (reference sequence). The CDR3 contains 14 residues. One entry per CDR3 protein results from TCRdb running MiXCR on the 5' RACE reads. This sample carries about 120,000 distinct CDR3 sequences, roughly 3.2% of them seen once, and the ten largest clones take 1% to 1.5%. The sample is drawn from a study of neurological immune-mediated disorders. V gene TRBV20-1 combines with J gene TRBJ2-1; D is possibly TRBD2 (5 bases). The source is a woman aged 25 to 39 with multiple sclerosis. The specimen sequenced was PBMCs. The CDR3 bases are TGCAGTGCTAGAGATTCCCGAAGAGGGAATGAGCAGTTCTTC. Residues: CSARDSRRGNEQFF.